Sequencing of this T cell receptor beta chain was carried out in a study of OX40 agonist ivuxolimab in advanced cancers. Concerning the study at large: Ivuxolimab was an agonistic, fully human IgG2 monoclonal antibody directed against OX40 (CD134), a costimulatory receptor. Among the approximately 50 dose-escalation patients, about 20 had hepatocellular carcinoma, approximately 15 melanoma, 9 renal cell carcinoma and 9 head and neck cancer. The point of sequencing TCRbeta in the periphery was to test whether ivuxolimab changed TCR sequence diversity and drove clonal T-cell expansion. Patients were allowed to have had prior anti-PD-1, anti-PD-L1 or anti-CTLA-4 therapy, and approximately 37% of the dose-escalation patients had been treated with checkpoint inhibitors. The dose-escalation cohort was 82.7% male with a mean age of about 60 years, ranging from roughly 20 to 85. Partial responses occurred in three dose-escalation patients: two with cutaneous melanoma and one with hepatocellular carcinoma. The monotherapy dose-escalation portion (N = 52 patients) of the phase I ivuxolimab trial is reported in the paper. Intravenous ivuxolimab was administered to patients every 2 weeks at six dose levels: 0.01, 0.1, 0.3, 1.5, 3 and 10 mg/kg. Paper-wide results and their limitations: Which antigens the clonally expanded peripheral T cells were specific for was not determined. At doses of 0.1 to 3.0 mg/kg, clonal expansion of both CD4+ and CD8+ blood T cells was observed from baseline to week 6. Partial responders in the 0.1-3.0 mg/kg groups had among the lowest normalized peripheral clonal expansion, especially among CD8+ T cells. After ivuxolimab, more expanded clones were found on average in CD8+ T cells than in CD4+ T cells. Low levels of normalized T-cell clonal expansion were also seen in some patients who did not respond.

This clone was observed a single time. The specificity of this receptor is unknown. Base qualities are not provided; no much larger clone lies one nucleotide away. Patients with a history of autoimmune disease or receiving systemic immunosuppression were excluded from the trial. In every dose cohort, peripheral blood was drawn for TCR sequencing at baseline, cycle 4 day 1, and cycle 7 day 1. Samples came from an open-label, multicenter, first-in-human phase I dose-escalation trial of ivuxolimab. The trial enrolled adults with locally advanced or metastatic head and neck squamous cell, hepatocellular, melanoma or renal cell carcinoma. CD4+ and CD8+ T cells were sorted separately from peripheral blood before TCR sequencing. Reading from cysteine to phenylalanine, the CDR3 counts 17 amino acids. Here the CDR3 DNA is all that survives: 51 bases in frame from base 1. The germline V gene (reference sequence) yields MNHEY for CDR1 and SMNVEV for CDR2. Trimming leaves V shorter by 6 bases and J shorter by 7 bases, with the junction holding 15 bases beyond the gene matches.

For sequencing of the TCRbeta CDR3 region, genomic DNA was extracted from the sorted cells. The immunoSEQ Assay was used to sequence the TCRbeta CDR3 regions. TCRdb provides this immuneACCESS table in a form limited to in-frame rearrangements. Some clones are lacking; in checked studies, under half of them reflect an unresolved V gene, and why the rest are absent is not known. Present in this sample are approximately 82,000 clones, less than 85% of which were seen just once. The top ten constitute approximately 0.9% of the sample. The chain was built from TRBV27 and TRBJ2-2; TRBD1 agrees with 9 junctional bases. This TCR was sampled from an adult with an advanced solid tumor such as melanoma, head and neck, liver or kidney cancer. The sample consisted of CD4+ or CD8+ T cells sorted from blood, taken in a trial of the OX40 agonist ivuxolimab. The nucleotide sequence is given as TGTGCCAGCAGAACTACAGGGGGCCTCGGTCTAGGCGGGGAGCTGTTTTTT. It specifies CASRTTGGLGLGGELFF.